One sample yielded the 23 T cell receptor beta chains listed below, sequenced in a study of tumor-infiltrating lymphocytes in oesophageal squamous cell carcinoma (dated by TCRdb to 2016 to 2017). Receptor libraries were prepared by PCR. Sequencing took place on an Illumina HiSeq 2000. TCRdb passed the public sequencing reads through fastp at Q25 and MiXCR, retaining productive beta sequences. Each entry merges the rows of one CDR3 protein and shows their most common DNA and genes. This sample holds roughly 21,000 distinct CDR3 sequences; 30% to 40% were observed only once. The top ten clonotypes cover approximately 38% of the sample. Sequencing was performed on esophageal tumor tissue. Receptors were obtained from a male donor with esophageal squamous cell carcinoma.

This clonotype was counted a few times. One junction end does not reproduce the germline sequence, and a read error may be involved. The CDR3 coding sequence is TGTGCCAGTGACAGGGATAATTCACCCCTCCACTTC. This sequence encodes CASDRDNSPLHF. The rearrangement links TRBV28 to TRBJ1-6; 7 nucleotides match TRBD1. The germline V gene has CDR1 MDHEN and CDR2 SYDVKM. CDR3 size: 12 residues. The entire variable domain, with the rest obtained from reference TRBV28 and TRBJ1-6, is as follows: DVKVTQSSRYLVKRTGEKVFLECVQDMDHENMFWYRQDPGLGLRLIYFSYDVKMKEKGDIPEGYSVSREKKERFSLILESASTNQTSMYLCASDRDNSPLHFGNGTRLTVT.

V gene TRBV3-1 combines with J gene TRBJ1-4, with D unclear. Germline CDR1 LGHDT, CDR2 YNNKEL (reference sequence). V lost 4 bases and J lost 7, with 16 bases in between. CDR3 size: 15 residues. The CDR3 DNA reads as TGTGCCAGCAGCCCGGGGATTCAAGACGGTGAAAAACTGTTTTTT. Encoded protein: CASSPGIQDGEKLFF.

The sample holds many counts of this clonotype. The chain carries TRBV6-1 and TRBJ2-1; 11 nucleotides match TRBD2. Germline V gene lookup returns CDR1 MNHNS and CDR2 SASEGT. The J segment lost 9 bases and the V segment lost 7 bases, leaving 8 bases of the junction unmatched. The CDR3 loop spans 14 amino acids. The CDR3 loop is CASTVLAGAGEQFF. The CDR3 DNA follows: TGTGCCAGCACCGTACTAGCGGGAGCTGGTGAGCAGTTCTTC.

This rearrangement joins TRBV7-2 to TRBJ2-6, with 9 bases aligning to TRBD2. The DNA end is a closer match to TRBJ2-5, so the J assignment may be wrong. There are 16 residues in the CDR3. Germline-derived CDR1 and CDR2 are SGHTA and FQGNSA. The CDR3 DNA is TGTGCCAGCAGCTTAGGGGTGGTGCGGGGGGGGGAGACCCAGTACTTC. Protein sequence: CASSLGVVRGGETQYF.

This clonotype was recorded at least ten times. The chain uses TRBV11-2 and TRBJ2-3; no clear D gene. In germline, CDR1 is SGHAT, CDR2 FQNNGV. V lost 5 bases to trimming and J lost 5 bases, with 11 bases between them. The CDR3 has 13 amino acids. For the CDR3, the DNA is TGTGCCAGCAGCAGCTTTAGGGAAGATACGCAGTATTTT. Encoded protein: CASSSFREDTQYF. The full variable domain, with the rest looked up from reference TRBV11-2 and TRBJ2-3, is EAGVAQSPRYKIIEKRQSVAFWCNPISGHATLYWYQQILGQGPKLLIQFQNNGVVDDSQLPKDRFSAERLKGVDSTLKIQPAKLEDSAVYLCASSSFREDTQYFGPGTRLTVL.

Only a few counts were recorded for this clonotype. No conserved phenylalanine or tryptophan ends this CDR3, so it is likely a read error. The DNA is omitted, as the CDR3 cannot be located on it reliably, and the CDR3 follows TCRdb's listing. This chain uses TRBV10-1 with TRBJ2-6; whether TRBD2, the table's D call, matches the DNA was not checked. Per germline, CDR1 WNHNN and CDR2 SYGVQD (reference sequence). The length of the CDR3 is 17 amino acids, counting both ends. CDR3 sequence: CASSPLAGGPKEQYFGA.

The V call is TRBV7-3, the J call TRBJ2-1; TRBD2 agrees at 15 bases. J was trimmed by 10 bases and V by 4 bases; bases with no gene match: 2. The CDR3 has 14 residues. In germline, CDR1 is SGHTA, CDR2 FQGTGA. Written as DNA, the CDR3 is TGTGCCAGCAGCTCCGGACTAGCGGGAGGGGAGCAGTTCTTC. Protein product: CASSSGLAGGEQFF.

This clonotype was observed a few times. Germline is not matched at one junction end, which may reflect a read error. The chain joins TRBV7-9 to TRBJ1-2; D unresolved. The CDR3 extends over 15 amino acids. Germline CDR1 reads SEHNR; CDR2 reads FQNEAQ (reference sequence). The CDR3 DNA follows: TGTGCCAGCAGCTTAGAAGATACTTATAACTATGGCCACACCTTC. It codes for CASSLEDTYNYGHTF.

The chain uses TRBV7-6 and TRBJ2-5; a weak D match, TRBD2 (6 bases). The DNA end is a closer match to TRBJ2-7, so the J assignment may be wrong. The germline V gene has CDR1 SGHVS and CDR2 FNYEAQ. There are 13 residues in the CDR3. As DNA, the CDR3 is TGTGCCAGCACCTTGGACGGGGAGGACGAGCAGTACTTC. Encoded protein: CASTLDGEDEQYF.

V usage is TRBV12-3 or TRBV12-4 and J usage is TRBJ2-5, with TRBD1 matching 7 bases. The J call could be wrong; TRBJ2-7 is a better fit for the DNA end. The CDR3 extends over 13 amino acids. The CDR3 is CASSLGQSHEQYF. The DNA of the CDR3 is TGTGCCAGCAGTTTGGGACAGTCCCACGAGCAGTACTTC.

This clonotype turned up a few times. The chain combines TRBV12-3 or TRBV12-4 with TRBJ2-4; TRBD1 agrees at 8 bases. The J call is doubtful: the DNA matches TRBJ2-5 better. The CDR3 totals 14 residues. For the CDR3, the DNA is TGTGCCAGCAGTCGGACAGGGTTAGGCGAGACCCAGTACTTC. This translates into CASSRTGLGETQYF.

This clonotype is deemed medium-sized (0.01 to 0.1%). CDR3 region: CASSFDRGDTQYF. CDR3 sequence (DNA): TGTGCCAGCAGCTTCGACAGGGGAGATACGCAGTATTTT. The chain couples TRBV7-2 to TRBJ2-3; 8 nucleotides match TRBD1. The germline CDR1 and CDR2 sequences are SGHTA and FQGNSA. There are 13 residues in the CDR3. The trim removed 3 bases at V and 5 bases at J, leaving 1 base unmatched.

The chain joins TRBV10-2 to TRBJ2-6; 7 bases are a match to TRBD1. The V and J ends lost 8 bases and 3 bases, in that order; junction bases with no gene match: 4. CDR3 length: 14 residues. Germline V gene sequence: CDR1 WSHSY, CDR2 SAAADI. Here the CDR3 reads CASGTGVGANVLTF. The CDR3 DNA reads as TGCGCCAGCGGTACAGGGGTTGGGGCCAACGTCCTGACTTTC.

This clonotype showed up just a few times. Given a much more abundant clone one base away, this may be a read error. The chain couples TRBV20-1 to TRBJ2-1; the D is unclear. The J call is in doubt because the DNA end fits TRBJ2-7 better. The length of the CDR3 is 10 residues. The V gene's germline CDR1 is DFQATT and CDR2 SNEGSKA (reference sequence). The DNA of the CDR3 is TGCAGTGCTCAGCGACATGAGCAGTACTTC. It specifies CSAQRHEQYF.

This clonotype is medium-sized in the sample. V usage is TRBV6-1 and J usage is TRBJ2-1, with TRBD2 identical over 14 bases. With V trimmed by 3 bases and J by 11 bases, 6 bases remained unmatched. The CDR3 consists of 15 residues. Germline V gene data show CDR1 as MNHNS and CDR2 as SASEGT. As DNA, the CDR3 is TGTGCCAGCAGTGAGGGACTAGCGGGAGTAGTAAAGCAGTTCTTC. This translates into CASSEGLAGVVKQFF.

This clonotype came up a few times. V usage is TRBV7-6 and J usage is TRBJ2-6, with 10 bases lining up with TRBD2. The J call may be wrong; the DNA end is better matched by TRBJ2-1. Germline loops: CDR1 SGHVS, CDR2 FNYEAQ. The CDR3 covers 16 residues. CDR3 residues: CASSLASGRAVTEQFF. In DNA, the CDR3 is TGTGCCAGCAGCTTAGCGAGCGGGAGGGCCGTGACTGAGCAGTTCTTC.

This clonotype has at least ten counts. The J gene is TRBJ1-2, the V gene TRBV24-1, with D tentatively TRBD1 (5 bases). V was shortened by 10 bases and J by 4 bases, with 9 bases between the two germline ends. Germline V CDR1 and CDR2: KGHDR, SFDVKD. This CDR3 spans 11 amino acids. The CDR3 protein is CATSDSYGYTF. Written as DNA, the CDR3 is TGTGCCACTTCCGACAGCTATGGCTACACCTTC.

The chain couples TRBV12-3 or TRBV12-4 to TRBJ2-3; 9 positions match TRBD2. Trimming removed 6 bases from V and 7 bases from J; junction bases left unmatched: 11. The CDR3 contains 15 residues. The CDR3 coding sequence is TGTGCCAGCAGCCCAATGAGGCTAGCGGGGAATACGCAGTATTTT. Its protein product is CASSPMRLAGNTQYF.

This clonotype was observed many times. This chain links TRBV5-5 with TRBJ2-1, with 12 bases lining up with TRBD2. The CDR3 covers 20 residues. Germline CDR1 reads SGHKS; CDR2 reads YYEKEE (reference sequence). Trimming removed 4 bases from V and 5 bases from J; junction bases left unmatched: 19. The CDR3: CASSASAWLGLAGQDNEQFF. CDR3 nucleotides: TGTGCCAGCAGCGCGAGCGCCTGGTTGGGACTAGCGGGCCAAGACAATGAGCAGTTCTTC. Variable domain in full (rest from reference TRBV5-5 and TRBJ2-1): DAGVTQSPTHLIKTRGQQVTLRCSPISGHKSVSWYQQVLGQGPQFIFQYYEKEERGRGNFPDRFSARQFPNYSSELNVNALLLGDSALYLCASSASAWLGLAGQDNEQFFGPGTRLTVL.

This clonotype was recorded only once. This chain connects TRBV9 to TRBJ2-3; D not resolved. The ends were cut back, 1 base at V and 2 bases at J, with 11 bases in the middle. The CDR3 is 15 residues long. The germline gives CDR1 SGDLS, CDR2 YYNGEE. In DNA form, the CDR3 reads TGTGCCAGCAGCGTATCGATCCAAGACACAGATACGCAGTATTTT. Translation gives CASSVSIQDTDTQYF.

This clonotype has ten or more counts. V usage is TRBV25-1 and J usage is TRBJ2-3; TRBD2 matches 7 bases. V trimming: 6 bases; J trimming: 4 bases; junction bases outside the gene matches: 7. Germline loops: CDR1 MGHDK, CDR2 SYGVNS. The CDR3 length is 14 residues. CDR3 DNA sequence: TGTGCCAGCAGCTACGCGGGAGTTCCAGATACGCAGTATTTT. Its protein product is CASSYAGVPDTQYF.

This clonotype was seen many times. It may be a read error: a sequence one base away is much more abundant. V and J are TRBV5-5 and TRBJ2-7; D tentatively fits TRBD1 or TRBD2 (5 bases each). Germline loops: CDR1 SGHKS, CDR2 YYEKEE (reference sequence). Trimming stripped 4 bases from V and 7 bases from J, with 21 bases between. The CDR3 length is 15 residues. CDR3 region: CASSRGGLPTGEQYF. In DNA form, the CDR3 reads TGTGCCAGCAGCCGGGGTGGGCTCCCTACAGGTGAGCAGTACTTC.

This clonotype was counted many times. The chain joins TRBV27 to TRBJ1-5, with TRBD1 matching over 7 bases. Germline values: CDR1 MNHEY, CDR2 SMNVEV (reference sequence). This CDR3 contains 14 residues. V trimming: 5 bases; J trimming: 6 bases; junction bases outside the gene matches: 7. CDR3 residues: CASSAGQVGQPQHF. The CDR3 bases are TGTGCCAGCAGTGCAGGACAGGTCGGTCAGCCCCAGCATTTT.